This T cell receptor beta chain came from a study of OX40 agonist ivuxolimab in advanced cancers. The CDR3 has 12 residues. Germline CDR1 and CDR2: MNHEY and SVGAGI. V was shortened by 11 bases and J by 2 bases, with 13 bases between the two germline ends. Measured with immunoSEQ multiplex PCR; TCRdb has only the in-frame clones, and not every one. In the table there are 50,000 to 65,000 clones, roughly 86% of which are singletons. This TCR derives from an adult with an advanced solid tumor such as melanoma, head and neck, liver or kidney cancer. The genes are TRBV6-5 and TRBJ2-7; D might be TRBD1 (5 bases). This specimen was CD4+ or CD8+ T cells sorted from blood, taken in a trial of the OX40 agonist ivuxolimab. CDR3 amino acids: CAVGPAPYEQYF. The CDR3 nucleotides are TGTGCCGTGGGGCCCGCTCCCTACGAGCAGTACTTC.